This T cell receptor (beta chain) was retrieved from a study of T cell changes during pregnancy in multiple sclerosis. This CDR3 has 13 residues. Trimming left V 4 bases short and J 2 bases short, with 9 bases between. Germline lookup yields CDR1 KGHSH and CDR2 LQKENI. The protocol was immunoSEQ multiplex PCR, while the TCRdb copy is restricted to in-frame clones and leaves out a portion. The data show some 89,000 clones, less than 95% seen once. The sequence was obtained from a female donor with multiple sclerosis, enrolled in a pregnancy study. The J gene is TRBJ2-7, the V gene TRBV18; D not resolved. Here the sequenced sample was peripheral blood, taken in the third trimester of pregnancy. The CDR3 DNA is TGTGCCAGCTCACTCCGCGATACCTACGAGCAGTACTTC. It codes for CASSLRDTYEQYF.